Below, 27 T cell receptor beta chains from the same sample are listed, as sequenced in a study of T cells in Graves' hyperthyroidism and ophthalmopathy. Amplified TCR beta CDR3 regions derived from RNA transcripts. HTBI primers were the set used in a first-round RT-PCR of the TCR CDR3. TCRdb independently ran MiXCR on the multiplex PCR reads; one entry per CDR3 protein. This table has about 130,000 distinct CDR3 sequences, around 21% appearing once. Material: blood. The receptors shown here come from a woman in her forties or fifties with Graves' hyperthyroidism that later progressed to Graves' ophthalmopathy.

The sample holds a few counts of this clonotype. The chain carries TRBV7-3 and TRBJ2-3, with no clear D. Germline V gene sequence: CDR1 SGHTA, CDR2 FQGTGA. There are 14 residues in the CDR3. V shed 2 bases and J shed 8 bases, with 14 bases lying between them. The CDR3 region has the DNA TGTGCCAGCAGCTTATTCCCTACGATAGGTACGCAGTATTTT. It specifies CASSLFPTIGTQYF.

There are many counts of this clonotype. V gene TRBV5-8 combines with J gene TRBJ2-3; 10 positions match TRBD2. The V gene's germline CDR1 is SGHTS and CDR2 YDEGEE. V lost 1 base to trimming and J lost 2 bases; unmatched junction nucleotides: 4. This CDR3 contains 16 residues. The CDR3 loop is CASSLSGRVPTDTQYF. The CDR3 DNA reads TGTGCCAGCAGCTTGAGCGGGAGGGTCCCCACAGATACGCAGTATTTT.

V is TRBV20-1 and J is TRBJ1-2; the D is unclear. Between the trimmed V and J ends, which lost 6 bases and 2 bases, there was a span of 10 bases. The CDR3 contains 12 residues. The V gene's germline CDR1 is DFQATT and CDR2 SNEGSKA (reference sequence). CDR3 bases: TGCAGTGCCCCTCAAACGAACTATGGCTACACCTTC. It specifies CSAPQTNYGYTF.

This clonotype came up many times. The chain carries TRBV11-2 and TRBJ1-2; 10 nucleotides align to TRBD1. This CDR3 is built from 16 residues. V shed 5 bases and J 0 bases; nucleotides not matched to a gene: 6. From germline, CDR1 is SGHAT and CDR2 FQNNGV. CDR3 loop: CASSQGQGITNYGYTF. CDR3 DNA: TGTGCCAGCAGCCAGGGACAGGGGATAACTAACTATGGCTACACCTTC.

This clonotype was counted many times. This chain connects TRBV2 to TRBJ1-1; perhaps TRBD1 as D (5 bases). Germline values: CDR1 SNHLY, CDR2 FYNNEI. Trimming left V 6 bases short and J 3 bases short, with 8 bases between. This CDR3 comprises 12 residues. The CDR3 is CASRGEDTEAFF. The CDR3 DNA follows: TGTGCCAGCAGGGGGGAGGACACTGAAGCTTTCTTT.

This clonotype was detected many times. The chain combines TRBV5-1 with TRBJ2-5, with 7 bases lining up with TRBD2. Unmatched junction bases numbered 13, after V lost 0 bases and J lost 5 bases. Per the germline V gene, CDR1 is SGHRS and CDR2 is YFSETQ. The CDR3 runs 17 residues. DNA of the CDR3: TGCGCCAGCAGCTTGGGGGAGTTAACGGGAGGATTGGAGACCCAGTACTTC. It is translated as CASSLGELTGGLETQYF.

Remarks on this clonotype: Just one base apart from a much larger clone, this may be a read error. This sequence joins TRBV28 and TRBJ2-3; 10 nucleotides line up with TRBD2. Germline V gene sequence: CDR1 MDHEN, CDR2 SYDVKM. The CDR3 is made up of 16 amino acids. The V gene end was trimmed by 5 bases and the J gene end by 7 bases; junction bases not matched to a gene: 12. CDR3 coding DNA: TGTGCCAGCAGTACCCCGGGACCAGCGGGAGGGCATACGCAGTATTTT. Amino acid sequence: CASSTPGPAGGHTQYF.

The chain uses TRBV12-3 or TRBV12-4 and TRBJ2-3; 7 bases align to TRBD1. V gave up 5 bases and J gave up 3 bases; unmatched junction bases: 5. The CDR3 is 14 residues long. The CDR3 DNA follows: TGTGCCAGCAGTCTGACAGGGTGGACAGATACGCAGTATTTT. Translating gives CASSLTGWTDTQYF.

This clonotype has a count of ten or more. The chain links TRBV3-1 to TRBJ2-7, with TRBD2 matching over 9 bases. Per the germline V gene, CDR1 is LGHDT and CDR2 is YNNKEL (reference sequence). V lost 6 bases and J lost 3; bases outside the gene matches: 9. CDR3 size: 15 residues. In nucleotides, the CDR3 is TGTGCCAGCAGACAAACCGGGACTAGCAACTACGAGCAGTACTTC. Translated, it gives CASRQTGTSNYEQYF.

The CDR3 here is CASSPEGRKETQYF. CDR3 nucleotides: TGTGCCAGCAGCCCAGAGGGGAGGAAAGAGACCCAGTACTTC. The genes are TRBV7-8 and TRBJ2-5; a possible D gene is TRBD2 (6 bases). The germline CDR1 and CDR2 sequences are SGHVS and FQNEAQ. The CDR3 length is 14 residues. The V end lost 5 bases, the J end lost 3 bases, and 13 bases lay between the germline ends. The variable domain in full, with the rest retrieved from reference TRBV7-8 and TRBJ2-5, is GAGVSQSPRYKVAKRGQDVALRCDPISGHVSLFWYQQALGQGPEFLTYFQNEAQLDKSGLPSDRFFAERPEGSVSTLKIQRTQQEDSAVYLCASSPEGRKETQYFGPGTRLLVL.

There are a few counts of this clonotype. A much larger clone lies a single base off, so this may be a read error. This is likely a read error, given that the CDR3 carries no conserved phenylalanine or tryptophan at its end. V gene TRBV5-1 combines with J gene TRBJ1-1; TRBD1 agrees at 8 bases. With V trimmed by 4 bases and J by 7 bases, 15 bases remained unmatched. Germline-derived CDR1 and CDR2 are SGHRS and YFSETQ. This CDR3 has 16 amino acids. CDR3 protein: CASSRGTGGRGHEAFL. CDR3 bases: TGCGCCAGCAGCCGCGGGACAGGAGGAAGGGGCCATGAAGCTTTCCTT.

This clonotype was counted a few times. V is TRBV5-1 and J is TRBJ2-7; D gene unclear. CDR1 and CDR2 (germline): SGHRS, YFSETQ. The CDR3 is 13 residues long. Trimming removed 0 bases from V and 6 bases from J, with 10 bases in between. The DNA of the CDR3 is TGCGCCAGCAGCTTGGCCGGCAGATCCGAGCAGTACTTC. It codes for CASSLAGRSEQYF.

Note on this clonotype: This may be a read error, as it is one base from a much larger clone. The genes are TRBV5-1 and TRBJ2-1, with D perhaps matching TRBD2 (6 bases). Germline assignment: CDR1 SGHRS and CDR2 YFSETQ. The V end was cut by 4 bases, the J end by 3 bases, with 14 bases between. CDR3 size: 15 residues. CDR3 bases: TGCGCCAGCAGCGAAACTAGCATAAGCTACAATGAGCAGTTCTTC. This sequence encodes CASSETSISYNEQFF.

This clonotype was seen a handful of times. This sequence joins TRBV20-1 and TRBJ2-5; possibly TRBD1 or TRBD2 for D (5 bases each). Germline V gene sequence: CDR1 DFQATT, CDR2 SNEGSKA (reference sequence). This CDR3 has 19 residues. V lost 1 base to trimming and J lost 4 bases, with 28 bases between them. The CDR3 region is CSARVRDRVEGPIPETQYF. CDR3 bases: TGCAGTGCTAGAGTCCGGGACCGAGTCGAAGGGCCGATTCCAGAGACCCAGTACTTC.

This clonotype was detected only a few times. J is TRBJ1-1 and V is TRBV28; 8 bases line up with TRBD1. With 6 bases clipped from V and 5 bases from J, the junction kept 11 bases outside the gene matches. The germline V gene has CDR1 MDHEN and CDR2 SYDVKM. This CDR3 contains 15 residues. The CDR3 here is CASSHLGQGETEAFF. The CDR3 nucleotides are TGTGCCAGCAGCCACCTCGGACAGGGTGAAACTGAAGCTTTCTTT.

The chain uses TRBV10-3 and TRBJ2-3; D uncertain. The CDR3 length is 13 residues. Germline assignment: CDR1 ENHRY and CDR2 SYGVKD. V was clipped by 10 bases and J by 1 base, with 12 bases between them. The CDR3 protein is CATSPMGTDTQYF. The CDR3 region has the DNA TGTGCCACCTCACCTATGGGCACAGATACGCAGTATTTT.

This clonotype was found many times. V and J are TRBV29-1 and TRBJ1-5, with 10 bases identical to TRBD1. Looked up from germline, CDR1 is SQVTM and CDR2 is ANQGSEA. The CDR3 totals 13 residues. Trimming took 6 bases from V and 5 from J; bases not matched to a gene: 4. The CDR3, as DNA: TGCAGCGTCGGGACAGGGGTGGATCAGCCCCAGCATTTT. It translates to CSVGTGVDQPQHF.

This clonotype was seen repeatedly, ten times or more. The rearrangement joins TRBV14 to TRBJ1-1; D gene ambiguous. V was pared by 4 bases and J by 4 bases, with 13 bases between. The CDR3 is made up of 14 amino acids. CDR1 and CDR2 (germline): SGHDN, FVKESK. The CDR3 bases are TGTGCCAGCAGCCGCGAGAGGATATTCACTGAAGCTTTCTTT. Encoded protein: CASSRERIFTEAFF.

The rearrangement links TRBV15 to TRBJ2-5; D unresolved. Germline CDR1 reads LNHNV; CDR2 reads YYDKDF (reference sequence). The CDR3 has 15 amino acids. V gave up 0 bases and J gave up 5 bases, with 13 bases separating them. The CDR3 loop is CATSREGFSGETQYF. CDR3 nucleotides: TGTGCCACCAGCAGAGAGGGTTTTAGTGGGGAGACCCAGTACTTC.

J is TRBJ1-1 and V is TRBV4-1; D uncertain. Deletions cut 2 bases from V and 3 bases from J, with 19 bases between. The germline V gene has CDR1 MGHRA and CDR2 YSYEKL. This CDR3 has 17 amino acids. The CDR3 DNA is TGCGCCAGCAGCCAACTTCTTCAGGCGAGGCGAGACACTGAAGCTTTCTTT. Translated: CASSQLLQARRDTEAFF.

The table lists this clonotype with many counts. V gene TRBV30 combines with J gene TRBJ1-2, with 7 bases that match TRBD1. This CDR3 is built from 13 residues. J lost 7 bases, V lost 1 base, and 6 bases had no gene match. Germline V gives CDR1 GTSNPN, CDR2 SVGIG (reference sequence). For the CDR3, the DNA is TGTGCCTGGAGTGCCACAGGGGCGGGTGGCTACACCTTC. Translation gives CAWSATGAGGYTF.

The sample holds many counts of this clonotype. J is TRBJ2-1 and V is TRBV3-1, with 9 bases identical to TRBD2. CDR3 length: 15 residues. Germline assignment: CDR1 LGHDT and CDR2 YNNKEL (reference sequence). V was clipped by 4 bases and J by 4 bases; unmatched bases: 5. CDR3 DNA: TGTGCCAGCAGCCCCGCTAGCGGGGTATACAATGAGCAGTTCTTC. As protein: CASSPASGVYNEQFF.

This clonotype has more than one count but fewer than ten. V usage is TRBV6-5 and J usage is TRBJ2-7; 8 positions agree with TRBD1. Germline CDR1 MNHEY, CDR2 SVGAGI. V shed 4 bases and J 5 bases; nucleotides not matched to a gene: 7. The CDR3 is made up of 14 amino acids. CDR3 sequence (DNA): TGTGCCAGCAGTTCCCGACAGGGGTCCGACGAGCAGTACTTC. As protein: CASSSRQGSDEQYF.

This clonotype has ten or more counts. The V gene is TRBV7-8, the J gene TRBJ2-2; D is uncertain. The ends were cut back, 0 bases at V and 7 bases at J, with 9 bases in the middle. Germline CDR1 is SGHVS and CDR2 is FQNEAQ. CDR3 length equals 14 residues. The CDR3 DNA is TGTGCCAGCAGCTTAGCAGGGAAGAGCGGGGAGCTGTTTTTT. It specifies CASSLAGKSGELFF.

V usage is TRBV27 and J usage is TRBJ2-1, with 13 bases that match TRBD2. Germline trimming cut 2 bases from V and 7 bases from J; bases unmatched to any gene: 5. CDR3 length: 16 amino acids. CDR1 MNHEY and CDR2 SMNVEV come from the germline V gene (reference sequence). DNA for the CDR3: TGTGCCAGCAGTTTACCTCCGGGACTAGCGGGAAATGAGCAGTTCTTC. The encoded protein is CASSLPPGLAGNEQFF.

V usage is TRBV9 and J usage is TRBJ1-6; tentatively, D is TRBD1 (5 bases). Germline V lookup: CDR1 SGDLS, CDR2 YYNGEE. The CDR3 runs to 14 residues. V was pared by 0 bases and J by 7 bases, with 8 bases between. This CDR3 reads CASSVAGTNSPLHF. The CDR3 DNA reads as TGTGCCAGCAGCGTAGCAGGGACCAATTCACCCCTCCACTTT.

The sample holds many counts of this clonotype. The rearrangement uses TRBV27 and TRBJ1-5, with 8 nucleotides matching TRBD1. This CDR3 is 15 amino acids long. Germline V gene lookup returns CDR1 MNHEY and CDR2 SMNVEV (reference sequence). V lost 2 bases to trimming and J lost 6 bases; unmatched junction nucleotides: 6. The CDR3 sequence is CASSLGQGAGQPQHF. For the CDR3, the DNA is TGTGCCAGCAGTTTAGGGCAGGGGGCCGGTCAGCCCCAGCATTTT.